The 26 T cell receptor beta chains below were found in one sample sequenced in a study of early T cells in non-severe SARS-CoV-2 infection. From the 5' RACE reads, TCRdb called clonotypes with MiXCR, one entry per CDR3 protein. The sample contains about 70,000 distinct CDR3 sequences, 9% to 10% of which appear only once. Here the sequenced sample was whole blood, taken at baseline. These receptors were collected from an adult who was a healthcare worker with PCR-confirmed SARS-CoV-2 infection or an uninfected control (not recorded which).

J is TRBJ2-1 and V is TRBV20-1, with TRBD2 identical over 14 bases. This CDR3 contains 19 residues. CDR1 is DFQATT and CDR2 is SNEGSKA in the germline V gene (reference sequence). Trimming took 5 bases from V and 0 from J; bases not matched to a gene: 12. CDR3 loop: CSAFVYTGTSGSSYNEQFF. CDR3 DNA: TGCAGTGCTTTCGTATACACCGGGACTAGCGGGAGCTCCTACAATGAGCAGTTCTTC.

The table lists this clonotype with a few counts. The chain combines TRBV7-9 with TRBJ1-2; D gene unclear. The V gene lost 4 bases and the J gene lost 5 bases, with 11 bases spanning the gap. This CDR3 comprises 13 residues. The germline V gene has CDR1 SEHNR and CDR2 FQNEAQ (reference sequence). Written as DNA, the CDR3 is TGTGCCAGCAGCTCCACCCCTGGATATGGCTACACCTTC. This sequence encodes CASSSTPGYGYTF.

Ten or more counts support this clonotype. The chain recombines TRBV19 with TRBJ2-3, with D possibly being TRBD1 or TRBD2 (6 bases each). CDR1 LNHDA and CDR2 SQIVND come from the germline V gene (reference sequence). V was cut by 0 bases and J by 6 bases, with 10 bases left in between. This CDR3 region has 14 residues. The CDR3 bases are TGTGCCAGTAGTATAGATCGGGGGCCCGATACGCAGTATTTT. Translated, it gives CASSIDRGPDTQYF.

In its sample, this clonotype was seen many times. The V call is TRBV18, the J call TRBJ2-7, with a tentative D call TRBD1 (5 bases). Germline V lookup: CDR1 KGHSH, CDR2 LQKENI. Trimming cost V 1 base and J 0 bases, with 7 bases left between them. The CDR3 loop spans 14 amino acids. CDR3 bases: TGTGCCAGCTCACCACTCAGGGACTCCTACGAGCAGTACTTC. Its protein is CASSPLRDSYEQYF.

This clonotype occurred a few times. V gene TRBV30 combines with J gene TRBJ2-7; 9 nucleotides align to TRBD2. After removal of 4 bases from V and 5 bases from J, the junction contained 3 bases not matched to a gene. The CDR3 is made up of 12 amino acids. From germline, CDR1 is GTSNPN and CDR2 SVGIG (reference sequence). CDR3 region: CAWTSGIDEQYF. Written as DNA, the CDR3 is TGTGCCTGGACTAGCGGGATTGACGAGCAGTACTTC.

As concerns this clonotype: A read error may explain this, as a much larger clone is one base away. The CDR3 loop is CASSPRVDLYEQYF. CDR3 nucleotide sequence: TGTGCCAGCAGCCCGAGGGTCGACCTATACGAGCAGTACTTC. The chain employs TRBV7-9 and TRBJ2-7; TRBD2 might be the D (5 bases). Germline CDR1 reads SEHNR; CDR2 reads FQNEAQ (reference sequence). The CDR3 loop spans 14 amino acids. Trimming left V 5 bases short and J 4 bases short, with 15 bases between.

This clonotype has just a few counts. This sequence joins TRBV25-1 and TRBJ1-2; D is unclear. CDR1 is MGHDK, CDR2 SYGVNS, per germline. The CDR3 is 13 amino acids. Trimming removed 3 bases from V and 0 bases from J, with 5 bases in between. The CDR3 region is CASSDPTNYGYTF. CDR3 coding DNA: TGTGCCAGCAGTGACCCTACTAACTATGGCTACACCTTC.

The chain recombines TRBV15 with TRBJ2-3; possible D gene TRBD2, 6 bases. The germline CDR1 and CDR2 sequences are LNHNV and YYDKDF (reference sequence). The germline V and J ends were trimmed by 8 bases and 0 bases, with 6 bases remaining between them. The CDR3 covers 12 residues. CDR3 in DNA: TGTGCCACCGCGGGGAGCACAGATACGCAGTATTTT. It specifies CATAGSTDTQYF.

Many counts were recorded for this clonotype. The rearrangement links TRBV7-2 to TRBJ2-6; either TRBD1 or TRBD2 may supply D (6 bases each). The germline V gene has CDR1 SGHTA and CDR2 FQGNSA. The V end was cut by 3 bases, the J end by 1 base, with 16 bases between. CDR3 length equals 18 residues. For the CDR3, the DNA is TGTGCCAGCAGCTTCTCCGGGGGCTTTAAGTCTGGGGCCAACGTCCTGACTTTC. It is translated as CASSFSGGFKSGANVLTF.

This clonotype was seen many times. The gene calls are TRBV7-2 and TRBJ1-1; 7 bases align to TRBD1. The germline gives CDR1 SGHTA, CDR2 FQGNSA. The V and J ends lost 1 base and 6 bases, in that order; junction bases with no gene match: 2. The CDR3 spans 13 residues. The CDR3 region has the DNA TGTGCCAGCAGCTTAGTCCAGGGGGCTGAAGCTTTCTTT. Protein sequence: CASSLVQGAEAFF.

Comments on this clonotype: One junction end does not reproduce the germline sequence, and a read error may be involved. The rearrangement links TRBV10-1 to TRBJ2-7; D not certain. The CDR3 extends over 13 amino acids. The germline CDR1 and CDR2 sequences are WNHNN and SYGVQD (reference sequence). In nucleotides, the CDR3 is TGCGCCAGCCCAAGACAAAGCTCCTACGAACAGTACTTC. It yields the protein CASPRQSSYEQYF.

This clonotype was observed at least ten times. V and J are TRBV2 and TRBJ2-7; D is perhaps TRBD2 (5 bases). CDR1 is SNHLY and CDR2 is FYNNEI in the germline V gene. The CDR3 runs 14 residues. V was clipped by 4 bases and J by 2 bases, with 12 bases between them. CDR3 sequence (DNA): TGTGCCAGCAGTGGAGGGCAATTTACCTACGAGCAGTACTTC. Residues: CASSGGQFTYEQYF.

The V gene is TRBV6-1, the J gene TRBJ2-3; no clear D gene. V was shortened by 2 bases and J by 5 bases, with 14 bases between the two germline ends. Germline V gene lookup returns CDR1 MNHNS and CDR2 SASEGT. The CDR3 is 15 residues long. CDR3 residues: CASSEYQPTLDTQYF. CDR3 DNA sequence: TGTGCCAGCAGTGAATATCAACCAACATTAGATACGCAGTATTTT.

V usage is TRBV18 and J usage is TRBJ2-7; D is unclear. Germline values: CDR1 KGHSH, CDR2 LQKENI. The V end was cut by 2 bases, the J end by 7 bases, with 12 bases between. The CDR3 consists of 13 residues. Here the CDR3 reads CASSPLVEREQYF. CDR3 bases: TGTGCCAGCTCACCATTGGTGGAGCGAGAGCAGTACTTC.

This clonotype has just a few counts. The rearrangement joins TRBV6-1 to TRBJ2-3, with 12 bases that match TRBD2. V lost 8 bases to trimming and J lost 5 bases; unmatched junction nucleotides: 14. This CDR3 has 17 amino acids. Germline V gives CDR1 MNHNS, CDR2 SASEGT. CDR3 DNA sequence: TGTGCCAGCGGAGAAATGGTACTAGCGGGAGGAATAGATACGCAGTATTTT. It translates to CASGEMVLAGGIDTQYF.

This chain connects TRBV29-1 to TRBJ2-7, with D possibly TRBD1 on 6 matching bases. CDR3 length: 13 amino acids. V was clipped by 3 bases and J by 4 bases, with 13 bases between them. CDR1 is SQVTM and CDR2 is ANQGSEA in the germline V gene. The chain's CDR3 is CSVDVQGMYEQYF. The CDR3 coding sequence is TGCAGCGTTGATGTGCAGGGGATGTACGAGCAGTACTTC.

This clonotype showed up many times. V is TRBV11-2 and J is TRBJ2-2, with a possible D match to TRBD1 (6 bases). Germline CDR1 SGHAT, CDR2 FQNNGV. V was pared by 5 bases and J by 6 bases, with 10 bases between. The CDR3 contains 13 residues. CDR3 loop: CASSSRGSGELFF. The CDR3, as DNA: TGTGCCAGCAGCAGCAGGGGTTCCGGGGAGCTGTTTTTT.

This clonotype was counted a single time. The chain links TRBV4-1 to TRBJ2-1; a possible D gene is TRBD1 (5 bases). The V gene lost 1 base and the J gene lost 9 bases, with 13 bases spanning the gap. Looked up from germline, CDR1 is MGHRA and CDR2 is YSYEKL. There are 14 residues in the CDR3. The CDR3 reads CASSQGEQVAEQFF. CDR3 nucleotide sequence: TGCGCCAGCAGCCAAGGAGAACAGGTTGCTGAGCAGTTCTTC.

This clonotype came up many times. This chain uses TRBV27 with TRBJ1-5; 10 bases are shared with TRBD1. Germline V gives CDR1 MNHEY, CDR2 SMNVEV (reference sequence). The CDR3 sequence is 15 residues long. Trimming removed 3 bases from V and 2 bases from J; junction bases left unmatched: 1. CDR3 residues: CASSFGQGGNQPQHF. CDR3 sequence (DNA): TGTGCCAGCAGTTTTGGACAGGGGGGCAATCAGCCCCAGCATTTT.

The V and J genes are TRBV5-4 and TRBJ2-3, with D tentatively TRBD1 (5 bases). CDR1 and CDR2 (germline): SGHNT, YYREEE (reference sequence). V lost 0 bases, J lost 3 bases, and 8 bases lay in between. The CDR3 covers 14 residues. The chain's CDR3 is CASSLDRWTDTQYF. CDR3 coding DNA: TGTGCCAGCAGCTTGGACAGGTGGACAGATACGCAGTATTTT.

This clonotype has a handful of counts. The rearrangement links TRBV6-2 or TRBV6-3 to TRBJ1-2; D unresolved. The CDR3 has 17 amino acids. Germline V lookup: CDR1 MNHEY, CDR2 SVGEGT. V lost 2 bases, J lost 8 bases, and 24 bases lay in between. CDR3 in DNA: TGTGCCAGCAGTTACAAACCAGTTGCAACCCAACGAGGCGGCTACACCTTC. Translating it yields CASSYKPVATQRGGYTF.

At least ten counts were recorded for this clonotype. This chain links TRBV3-1 with TRBJ2-7, with 11 bases aligning to TRBD1. Germline-derived CDR1 and CDR2 are LGHDT and YNNKEL (reference sequence). This CDR3 is built from 16 residues. V lost 4 bases, J lost 4 bases, and 9 bases stayed unmatched. CDR3 amino acids: CASSPRLRDRGYEQYF. As DNA, the CDR3 is TGTGCCAGCAGCCCAAGACTCCGGGACAGGGGGTACGAGCAGTACTTC.

This clonotype occurred many times. The V call is TRBV7-9, the J call TRBJ2-7, with unresolved D. The CDR3 spans 14 residues. The germline gives CDR1 SEHNR, CDR2 FQNEAQ (reference sequence). Between the trimmed V and J ends, which lost 2 bases and 2 bases, there was a span of 10 bases. The DNA for the CDR3 is TGTGCCAGCAGCTTATCCGCACTCACCTACGAGCAGTACTTC. Translation gives CASSLSALTYEQYF.

The sample holds many counts of this clonotype. The chain is built from TRBV11-2 and TRBJ2-5, with 7 nucleotides matching TRBD2. Germline V gene lookup returns CDR1 SGHAT and CDR2 FQNNGV. V shed 1 base, J shed 9 bases, and the junction held 5 bases outside the gene matches. The CDR3 spans 13 residues. The CDR3 loop reads CASSLAGGPSQYF. CDR3 coding DNA: TGTGCCAGCAGCTTAGCGGGAGGACCCTCCCAGTACTTC.

This clonotype appeared a few times. This chain uses TRBV6-2 or TRBV6-3 with TRBJ1-2, with 9 bases aligning to TRBD1. The ends lost 7 bases at V and 4 bases at J; junction bases unmatched: 10. This CDR3 region has 15 residues. CDR1 and CDR2 from the germline V gene are MNHEY and SVGEGT. The CDR3: CASTPTGTGPYGYTF. CDR3 nucleotide sequence: TGTGCCAGCACCCCAACCGGGACAGGGCCCTATGGCTACACCTTC.

This clonotype came up a few times. In DNA form, the CDR3 reads TGTGCCAGCTCACCCGGGACAGGGGACAATCAGCCCCAGCATTTT. This codes for CASSPGTGDNQPQHF. This chain uses TRBV18 with TRBJ1-5; 10 nucleotides align to TRBD1. After removal of 3 bases from V and 3 bases from J, the junction contained 2 bases not matched to a gene. CDR1 and CDR2 (germline): KGHSH, LQKENI. The CDR3 runs 15 residues. The full variable domain, rest sourced from reference TRBV18 and TRBJ1-5, is NAGVMQNPRHLVRRRGQEARLRCSPMKGHSHVYWYRQLPEEGLKFMVYLQKENIIDESGMPKERFSAEFPKEGPSILRIQQVVRGDSAAYFCASSPGTGDNQPQHFGDGTRLSIL.